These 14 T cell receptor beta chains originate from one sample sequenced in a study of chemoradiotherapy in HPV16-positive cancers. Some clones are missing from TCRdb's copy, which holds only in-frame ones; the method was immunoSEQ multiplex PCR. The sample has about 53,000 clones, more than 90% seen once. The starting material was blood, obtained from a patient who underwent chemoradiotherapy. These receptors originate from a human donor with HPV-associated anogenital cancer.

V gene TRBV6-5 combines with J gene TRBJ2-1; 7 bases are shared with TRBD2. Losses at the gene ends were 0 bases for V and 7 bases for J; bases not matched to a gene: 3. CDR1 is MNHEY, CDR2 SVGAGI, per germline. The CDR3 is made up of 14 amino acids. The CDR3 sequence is CASSYSGGRNEQFF. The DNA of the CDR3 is TGTGCCAGCAGTTACTCGGGGGGGAGGAATGAGCAGTTCTTC.

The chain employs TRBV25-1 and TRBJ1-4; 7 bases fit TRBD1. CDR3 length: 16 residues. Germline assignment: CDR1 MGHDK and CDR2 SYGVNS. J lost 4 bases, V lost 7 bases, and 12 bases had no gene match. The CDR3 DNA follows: TGTGCCAGCACGCAGGGGGGGCCTTCTCTTAATGAAAAACTGTTTTTT. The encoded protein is CASTQGGPSLNEKLFF.

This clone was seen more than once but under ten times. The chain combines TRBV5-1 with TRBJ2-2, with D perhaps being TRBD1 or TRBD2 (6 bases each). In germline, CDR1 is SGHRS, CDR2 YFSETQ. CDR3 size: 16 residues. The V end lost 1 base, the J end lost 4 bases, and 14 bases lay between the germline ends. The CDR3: CASSLSGGKGTGELFF. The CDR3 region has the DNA TGCGCCAGCAGCTTGTCCGGGGGCAAAGGCACCGGGGAGCTGTTTTTT.

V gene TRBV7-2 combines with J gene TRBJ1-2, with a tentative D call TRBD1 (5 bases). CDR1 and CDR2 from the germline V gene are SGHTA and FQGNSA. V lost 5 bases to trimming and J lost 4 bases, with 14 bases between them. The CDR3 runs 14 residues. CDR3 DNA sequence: TGTGCCAGCAGCCCCCCCGGGGCGGTCTATGGCTACACCTTC. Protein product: CASSPPGAVYGYTF.

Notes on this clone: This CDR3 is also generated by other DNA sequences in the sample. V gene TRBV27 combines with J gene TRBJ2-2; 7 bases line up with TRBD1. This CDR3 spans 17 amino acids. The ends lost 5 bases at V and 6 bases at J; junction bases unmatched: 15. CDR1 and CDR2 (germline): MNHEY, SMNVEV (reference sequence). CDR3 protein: CASSLSPGQVHSGELFF. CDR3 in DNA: TGTGCCAGCAGTCTCTCCCCCGGACAGGTCCATTCCGGGGAGCTGTTTTTT.

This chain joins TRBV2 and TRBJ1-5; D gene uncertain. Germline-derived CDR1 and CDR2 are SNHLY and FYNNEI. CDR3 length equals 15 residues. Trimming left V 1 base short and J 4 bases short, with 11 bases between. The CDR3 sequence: CASSEEKLGNQPQHF. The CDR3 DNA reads TGTGCCAGCAGTGAAGAGAAGCTAGGAAATCAGCCCCAGCATTTT.

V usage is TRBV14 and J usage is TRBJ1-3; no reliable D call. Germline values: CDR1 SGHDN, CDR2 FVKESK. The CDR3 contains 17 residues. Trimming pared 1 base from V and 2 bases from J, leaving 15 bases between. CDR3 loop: CASSQGPGYLAGNTIYF. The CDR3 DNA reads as TGTGCCAGCAGCCAAGGTCCGGGTTACTTGGCTGGAAACACCATATATTTT. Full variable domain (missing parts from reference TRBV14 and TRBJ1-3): EAGVTQFPSHSVIEKGQTVTLRCDPISGHDNLYWYRRVMGKEIKFLLHFVKESKQDESGMPNNRFLAERTGGTYSTLKVQPAELEDSGVYFCASSQGPGYLAGNTIYFGEGSWLTVV.

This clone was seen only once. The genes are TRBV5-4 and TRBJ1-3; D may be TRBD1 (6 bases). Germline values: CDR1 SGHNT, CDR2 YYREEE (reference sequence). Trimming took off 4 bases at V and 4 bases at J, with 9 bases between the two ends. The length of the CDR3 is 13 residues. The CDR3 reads CASSIGQGNTIYF. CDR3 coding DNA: TGTGCCAGCAGCATCGGACAGGGAAACACCATATATTTT.

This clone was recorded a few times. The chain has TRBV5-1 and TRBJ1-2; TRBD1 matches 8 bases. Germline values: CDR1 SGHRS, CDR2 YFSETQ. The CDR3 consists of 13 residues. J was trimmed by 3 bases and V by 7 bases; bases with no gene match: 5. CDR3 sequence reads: CASSTGVYYGYTF. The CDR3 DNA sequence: TGCGCCAGCTCGACAGGGGTCTACTATGGCTACACCTTC. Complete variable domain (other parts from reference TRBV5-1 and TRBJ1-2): KAGVTQTPRYLIKTRGQQVTLSCSPISGHRSVSWYQQTPGQGLQFLFEYFSETQRNKGNFPGRFSGRQFSNSRSEMNVSTLELGDSALYLCASSTGVYYGYTFGSGTRLTVV.

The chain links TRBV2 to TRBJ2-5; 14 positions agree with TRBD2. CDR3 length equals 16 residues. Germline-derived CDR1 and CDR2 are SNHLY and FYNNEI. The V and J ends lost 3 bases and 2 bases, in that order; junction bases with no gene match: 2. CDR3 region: CASSDGLAGGQETQYF. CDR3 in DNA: TGTGCCAGCAGTGATGGACTAGCGGGGGGACAAGAGACCCAGTACTTC. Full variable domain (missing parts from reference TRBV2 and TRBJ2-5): EPEVTQTPSHQVTQMGQEVILRCVPISNHLYFYWYRQILGQKVEFLVSFYNNEISEKSEIFDDQFSVERPDGSNFTLKIRSTKLEDSAMYFCASSDGLAGGQETQYFGPGTRLLVL.

The CDR3 nucleotides read TGTGCCAGTCGTAGCGACTACAATGAGCAGTTCTTC. This codes for CASRSDYNEQFF. The V and J genes are TRBV9 and TRBJ2-1; possibly TRBD2 for D (5 bases). The V gene lost 8 bases and the J gene lost 3 bases, with 9 bases spanning the gap. This CDR3 has 12 amino acids. Germline V gene data show CDR1 as SGDLS and CDR2 as YYNGEE.

This chain's CDR3 is CARSRGGDPTYGYTF. The DNA of the CDR3 is TGCGCCAGGAGCCGGGGTGGGGACCCTACCTATGGCTACACCTTC. V and J are TRBV5-1 and TRBJ1-2; TRBD1 is a possible D gene (5 bases). With 8 bases removed from V and 4 bases from J, the gap between germline ends came to 21 bases. Germline assignment: CDR1 SGHRS and CDR2 YFSETQ. The CDR3 has 15 residues.

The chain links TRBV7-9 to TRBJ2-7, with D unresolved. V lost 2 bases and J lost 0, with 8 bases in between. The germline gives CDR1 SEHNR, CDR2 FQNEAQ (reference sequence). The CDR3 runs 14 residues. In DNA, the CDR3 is TGTGCCAGCAGCTTAAAGTTGAGCTCCTACGAGCAGTACTTC. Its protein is CASSLKLSSYEQYF.

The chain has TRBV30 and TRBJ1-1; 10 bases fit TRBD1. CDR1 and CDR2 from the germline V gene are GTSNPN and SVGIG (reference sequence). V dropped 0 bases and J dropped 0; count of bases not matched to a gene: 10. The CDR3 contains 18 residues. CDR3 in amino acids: CAWSVPPGTGALNTEAFF. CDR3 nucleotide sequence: TGTGCCTGGAGTGTCCCACCCGGGACAGGGGCTCTGAACACTGAAGCTTTCTTT.